This TCR beta chain derives from a study of T cell changes during pregnancy in multiple sclerosis. V was pared by 0 bases and J by 7 bases, with 3 bases of the junction left unmatched. The germline V gene encodes CDR1 SGHAT and CDR2 FQNNGV. The CDR3 is 14 residues long. Generated by immunoSEQ multiplex PCR, the TCRdb table keeps only in-frame clones and is missing some. In the table there are about 100,000 clones, almost 95% of which are singletons. This chain links TRBV11-2 with TRBJ2-1, with 7 bases matching TRBD2. The input for sequencing was peripheral blood, taken in the first trimester of pregnancy. The source of this sequence is a female donor with multiple sclerosis, enrolled in a pregnancy study. DNA for the CDR3: TGTGCCAGCAGCTTAGAGCTAGCGGTGAATGAGCAGTTCTTC. Translation: CASSLELAVNEQFF.